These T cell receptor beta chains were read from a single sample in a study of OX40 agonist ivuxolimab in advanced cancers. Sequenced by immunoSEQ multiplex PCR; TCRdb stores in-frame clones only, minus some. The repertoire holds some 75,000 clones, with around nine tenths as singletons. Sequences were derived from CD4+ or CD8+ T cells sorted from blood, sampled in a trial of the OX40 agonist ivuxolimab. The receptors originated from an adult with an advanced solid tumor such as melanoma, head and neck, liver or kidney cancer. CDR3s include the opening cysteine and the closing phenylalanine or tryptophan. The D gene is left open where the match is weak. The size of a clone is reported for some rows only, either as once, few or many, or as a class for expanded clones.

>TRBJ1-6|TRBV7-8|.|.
CASSLDRSPLHF
TGTGCCAGCAGCTTAGACCGATCACCCCTCCACTTT
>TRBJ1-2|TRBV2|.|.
CASNSDSYGYTF
TGTGCCAGCAACTCCGACAGCTATGGCTACACCTTC
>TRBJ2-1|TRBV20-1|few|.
CSAAGLNEQFF
TGCAGTGCTGCGGGACTGAATGAGCAGTTCTTC
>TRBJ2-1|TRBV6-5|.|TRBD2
CASSYYGLAPNEQFF
TGTGCCAGCAGTTACTATGGACTAGCCCCGAATGAGCAGTTCTTC
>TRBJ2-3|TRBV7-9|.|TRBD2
CASSPPGAGSSTDTQYF
TGTGCCAGCAGCCCTCCCGGAGCGGGGTCCTCCACAGATACGCAGTATTTT
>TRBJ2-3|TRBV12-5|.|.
CASGLGPSSTDTQYF
TGTGCTAGTGGTTTAGGGCCATCTAGCACAGATACGCAGTATTTT
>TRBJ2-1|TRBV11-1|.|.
CASSLASENEQFF
TGTGCCAGCAGCTTGGCTAGCGAGAATGAGCAGTTCTTC
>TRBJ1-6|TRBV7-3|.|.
CASSLKDSRDSPLHF
TGTGCCAGCAGCTTAAAGGACAGCAGAGATTCACCCCTCCACTTT
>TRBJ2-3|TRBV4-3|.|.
CASSQDQATDTQYF
TGCGCCAGCAGCCAAGATCAGGCCACAGATACGCAGTATTTT
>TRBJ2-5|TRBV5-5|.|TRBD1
CASSRPTGGDLLETQYF
TGTGCCAGCAGCAGACCGACAGGGGGAGATCTTTTGGAGACCCAGTACTTC
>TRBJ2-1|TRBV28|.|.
CASMGSHNEQFF
TGTGCCAGCATGGGCAGCCACAATGAGCAGTTCTTC
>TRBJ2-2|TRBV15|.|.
CATSSNTGELFF
TGTGCCACCAGCAGCAACACCGGGGAGCTGTTTTTT
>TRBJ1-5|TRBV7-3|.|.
CAGREGNQPQHF
TGTGCTGGGCGCGAGGGCAATCAGCCCCAGCATTTT
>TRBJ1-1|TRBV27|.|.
CASSLKGSDTEAFF
TGTGCCAGCAGTTTGAAGGGGTCAGACACTGAAGCTTTCTTT
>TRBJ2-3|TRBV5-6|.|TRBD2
CASKSSRAGGRNTQYF
TGTGCCAGCAAATCAAGCCGGGCGGGGGGGCGGAATACGCAGTATTTT
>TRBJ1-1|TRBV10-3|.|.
CAISESLWGGLNTEAFF
TGTGCCATCAGTGAGTCCCTGTGGGGAGGTTTGAACACTGAAGCTTTCTTT
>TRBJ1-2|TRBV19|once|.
CASSTIYGYTF
TGTGCCAGTAGTACTATTTATGGCTACACCTTC
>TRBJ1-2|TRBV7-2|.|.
CASSLRQPLGGYTF
TGTGCCAGCAGCTTACGACAGCCCCTGGGTGGCTACACCTTC
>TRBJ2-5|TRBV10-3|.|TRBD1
CAISRDRDGETQYF
TGTGCCATCAGTAGGGACAGGGACGGAGAGACCCAGTACTTC
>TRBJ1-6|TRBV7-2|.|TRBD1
CASSLVGQGDNSPLHF
TGTGCCAGCAGCTTAGTAGGACAGGGTGATAATTCACCCCTCCACTTT
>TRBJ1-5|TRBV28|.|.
CASSLYSSYQPQHF
TGTGCCAGCAGTTTATACTCTAGCTATCAGCCCCAGCATTTT
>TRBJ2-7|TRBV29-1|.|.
CSVDTGDYEQYF
TGCAGCGTAGACACAGGAGACTACGAGCAGTACTTC
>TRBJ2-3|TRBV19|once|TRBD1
CASSMMTGGNTDTQYF
TGTGCCAGTAGTATGATGACAGGGGGTAACACAGATACGCAGTATTTT
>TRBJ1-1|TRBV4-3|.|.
CASSQGPDSITEAFF
TGCGCCAGCAGCCAAGGCCCGGACAGCATCACTGAAGCTTTCTTT
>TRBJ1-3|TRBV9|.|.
CASSVEGSGTGNTIYF
TGTGCCAGCAGCGTAGAGGGGTCAGGAACTGGAAACACCATATATTTT
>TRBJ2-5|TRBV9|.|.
CASSVDGETQYF
TGTGCCAGCAGCGTAGATGGAGAGACCCAGTACTTC
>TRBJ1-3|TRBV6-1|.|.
CASQDFNTIYF
TGTGCCAGCCAGGACTTCAACACCATATATTTT
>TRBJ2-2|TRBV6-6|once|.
CASIQRGTGELFF
TGTGCCAGCATCCAAAGGGGTACCGGGGAGCTGTTTTTT
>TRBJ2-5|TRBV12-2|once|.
CASRRTRTSGELETQYF
TGTGCAAGTCGCCGAACTAGGACTAGCGGGGAATTGGAGACCCAGTACTTC
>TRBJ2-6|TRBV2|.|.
CAGQGAGANVLTF
TGTGCCGGTCAGGGTGCTGGGGCCAACGTCCTGACTTTC
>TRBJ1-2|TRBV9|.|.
CASSVRPLETAGYTF
TGTGCCAGCAGCGTTCGTCCTCTCGAGACGGCTGGCTACACCTTC
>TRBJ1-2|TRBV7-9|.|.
CASSSSGAEAGYTF
TGTGCCAGCAGCTCCTCAGGGGCAGAAGCGGGCTACACCTTC
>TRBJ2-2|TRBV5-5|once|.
CASSLAPTNTGELFF
TGTGCCAGCAGCTTGGCACCCACGAACACCGGGGAGCTGTTTTTT
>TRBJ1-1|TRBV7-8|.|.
CASSLALGNEAFF
TGTGCCAGCAGCTTAGCGCTGGGAAACGAAGCTTTCTTT
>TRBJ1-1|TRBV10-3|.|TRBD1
CAISPRGRGNTEAFF
TGTGCCATCAGCCCCAGGGGGCGCGGGAACACTGAAGCTTTCTTT
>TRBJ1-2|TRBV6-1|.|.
CASSEIEEIGGYTF
TGTGCCAGCAGTGAAATTGAGGAGATCGGAGGCTACACCTTC
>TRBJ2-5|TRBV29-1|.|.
CSVGGSSSGQETQYF
TGCAGCGTTGGTGGTTCCTCCAGCGGTCAAGAGACCCAGTACTTC